This is a list of T cell receptor beta chains from one sample in a study of T-cell memory formation after mild COVID-19. MiXCR, applied by TCRdb to the 5' RACE reads, yields one record per CDR3 protein. The sample carries 300,000 to 400,000 distinct CDR3 sequences, over 13% recorded once. Sequencing was performed on PBMCs or a T cell subset sorted from them (not recorded which). Source of these receptors: a man younger than 35 who had mild COVID-19 (a few samples of this study predate the infection). Cell type and time point are not known. Both conserved end residues are part of each CDR3. D genes are given only for firm matches. The size of a clone is reported for some rows only, either as once, few or many, or as a class for expanded clones.

NA	TRBD2	TRBV24-1	TRBJ2-3	CATSDTPGGSTDTQYF	TGTGCCACCAGTGATACCCCGGGAGGAAGCACAGATACGCAGTATTTT
few	NA	TRBV7-2	TRBJ1-6	CASSPSQARSPLHF	TGTGCCAGCAGCCCTTCCCAGGCTCGTTCACCCCTCCACTTT
few	NA	TRBV29-1	TRBJ2-7	CSVTRAGVYEQYF	TGCAGCGTTACTAGGGCTGGGGTTTACGAGCAGTACTTC
NA	TRBD1	TRBV4-2	TRBJ2-7	CASSQGGGGTYEQYF	TGTGCCAGCAGCCAAGGAGGGGGCGGTACCTACGAGCAGTACTTC
NA	TRBD1	TRBV20-1	TRBJ1-1	CSAGKGAYTEAFF	TGCAGTGCTGGGAAGGGGGCTTACACTGAAGCTTTCTTT
NA	NA	TRBV6-2/TRBV6-3	TRBJ1-1	CASSFSRRGLGFNTEAFF	TGTGCCAGCAGTTTCTCCCGGCGAGGGCTGGGGTTTAACACTGAAGCTTTCTTT
few	TRBD2	TRBV6-2/TRBV6-3	TRBJ2-1	CASRPLSGGNNEQFF	TGTGCCAGCAGACCACTTAGCGGGGGGAACAATGAGCAGTTCTTC
NA	NA	TRBV20-1	TRBJ1-2	CSATGEGYGYTF	TGCAGTGCTACAGGGGAAGGGTATGGCTACACCTTC
NA	NA	TRBV7-3	TRBJ1-3	CASSLGVGNTIYF	TGTGCCAGCAGCTTAGGAGTGGGAAACACCATATATTTT
few	NA	TRBV20-1	TRBJ2-3	CSAKTGGGYTQYF	TGCAGTGCCAAAACGGGGGGCGGCTATACGCAGTATTTT
few	NA	TRBV7-9	TRBJ1-2	CASSYEGHGYTF	TGTGCCAGCAGCTACGAGGGGCATGGCTACACCTTC
few	TRBD2	TRBV20-1	TRBJ2-3	CSASRGLAEDTQYF	TGCAGTGCCAGTAGGGGACTAGCGGAAGATACGCAGTATTTT
NA	NA	TRBV5-5	TRBJ1-5	CASSLDRRGSQHF	TGTGCCAGCAGCTTGGACAGGCGGGGGTCCCAGCATTTT
NA	NA	TRBV9	TRBJ1-1	CASRELVLGSRNTEAFF	TGTGCCAGCAGGGAGCTGGTTCTGGGGAGTCGGAACACTGAAGCTTTCTTT
NA	NA	TRBV19	TRBJ2-7	CASSQGSVPYEQYF	TGTGCCAGTAGTCAGGGAAGCGTTCCCTACGAGCAGTACTTC
NA	NA	TRBV5-1	TRBJ2-7	CASAKEGDEQYF	TGCGCCAGCGCCAAAGAAGGCGACGAGCAGTACTTC
NA	NA	TRBV7-9	TRBJ2-6	CASSLVTVTSGANVLTF	TGTGCCAGCAGCTTAGTAACAGTAACGTCTGGGGCCAACGTCCTGACTTTC
NA	NA	TRBV20-1	TRBJ2-1	CSAIYNEQFF	TGCAGTGCTATATACAATGAGCAGTTCTTC
NA	NA	TRBV12-3/TRBV12-4	TRBJ2-2	CASSSSGGELFF	TGTGCCAGCAGCTCCTCCGGCGGGGAGCTGTTTTTT
few	NA	TRBV7-2	TRBJ1-3	CASSFGGASGNTIYF	TGTGCCAGCAGCTTTGGGGGGGCCTCTGGAAACACCATATATTTT
NA	NA	TRBV7-9	TRBJ2-1	CASSLELAFSNEQFF	TGTGCCAGCAGCTTAGAGTTGGCCTTCTCCAATGAGCAGTTCTTC
many	NA	TRBV4-3	TRBJ1-1	CASSQEWEGTEAFF	TGCGCCAGCAGCCAAGAATGGGAGGGCACTGAAGCTTTCTTT
few	TRBD1	TRBV12-3/TRBV12-4	TRBJ1-6	CASSPFPGQGASPLHF	TGTGCCAGCAGTCCGTTTCCGGGACAGGGGGCATCACCCCTCCACTTT
NA	NA	TRBV7-9	TRBJ2-7	CASSDTGTSTYEQYF	TGTGCCAGCAGCGATACCGGGACTTCTACCTACGAGCAGTACTTC
once	TRBD2	TRBV10-3	TRBJ2-1	CATAAGGYNEQFF	TGTGCCACCGCAGCGGGGGGTTACAATGAGCAGTTCTTC
many	NA	TRBV12-3/TRBV12-4	TRBJ1-2	CASSQERGSNYGYTF	TGTGCCAGCAGTCAAGAGCGGGGATCTAACTATGGCTACACCTTC
many	TRBD1	TRBV15	TRBJ1-2	CATSRDRDRYYGYTF	TGTGCCACCAGCAGAGACCGGGACAGATACTATGGCTACACCTTC
once	NA	TRBV20-1	TRBJ1-4	CSARDSTAEKLFF	TGCAGTGCTAGAGATTCGACGGCCGAAAAACTGTTTTTT
few	NA	TRBV7-2	TRBJ1-2	CASSFQGSHGYTF	TGTGCCAGCAGCTTTCAGGGGTCCCATGGCTACACCTTC
few	TRBD2	TRBV5-1	TRBJ2-3	CASREGTSGGQNTQYF	TGCGCCAGCAGGGAAGGGACTAGCGGGGGGCAAAATACGCAGTATTTT
few	TRBD2	TRBV20-1	TRBJ2-1	CSARDPQTSGGFGEQFF	TGCAGTGCTAGAGATCCCCAAACTAGCGGGGGGTTCGGTGAGCAGTTCTTC
many	NA	TRBV12-3/TRBV12-4	TRBJ2-7	CASSDGQYYEQYF	TGTGCCAGCAGTGACGGACAGTACTACGAGCAGTACTTC
NA	TRBD1	TRBV9	TRBJ2-2	CASSVGSRRGQTGELFF	TGTGCCAGCAGCGTAGGATCCCGCAGGGGGCAAACCGGGGAGCTGTTTTTT
NA	TRBD1	TRBV4-3	TRBJ1-6	CASSHPDRDSPLHF	TGCGCCAGCAGCCACCCGGACAGGGATTCACCCCTCCACTTT
many	TRBD2	TRBV7-6	TRBJ2-1	CASSLASQGGIEQFF	TGTGCCAGCAGCTTAGCGTCTCAGGGAGGGATTGAGCAGTTCTTC
few	NA	TRBV9	TRBJ2-6	CASSKTTGANVLTF	TGTGCCAGCAGCAAAACGACTGGGGCCAACGTCCTGACTTTC
few	TRBD1	TRBV9	TRBJ1-2	CASSATPGTGAGYTF	TGTGCCAGCAGCGCGACACCCGGGACAGGGGCTGGCTACACCTTC
NA	NA	TRBV21-1	TRBJ2-4	CASRGDRRAKNIQYF	TGTGCCAGCAGGGGGGACAGGAGAGCCAAAAACATTCAGTACTTC
NA	NA	TRBV11-2	TRBJ2-7	CASTPSRADYEQYF	TGTGCCAGCACCCCCTCGCGGGCCGACTACGAGCAGTACTTC
many	NA	TRBV7-9	TRBJ1-5	CASSLETGDQPQHF	TGTGCCAGCAGCTTAGAGACCGGAGATCAGCCCCAGCATTTT
few	NA	TRBV5-6	TRBJ2-1	CASSLGAPGNEQFF	TGTGCCAGCAGCTTGGGGGCACCCGGGAATGAGCAGTTCTTC
many	TRBD1	TRBV4-1	TRBJ2-2	CASSHTRGQSTGELFF	TGCGCCAGCAGCCATACAAGGGGGCAGAGCACCGGGGAGCTGTTTTTT